This TCR beta chain is drawn from a study of regulatory T cells in long-lasting Graves disease. CDR3 regions were amplified by Arm-PCR using iRepertoire HTBI primers to build TCR beta libraries. TCRdb itself ran the multiplex PCR reads through MiXCR, one entry per CDR3 protein. The table records about 360,000 distinct CDR3 sequences, roughly 17% of them present only once. Time point noted: newly diagnosed GD, antithyroid drugs for less than 3 months. From RNA extracted from PBMCs, the TCR library was made. The CDR3 is made up of 15 amino acids. The V segment lost 6 bases and the J segment 3 bases; nucleotides outside the gene matches: 7. The same sample was also used in a study of T cells in Graves' hyperthyroidism and ophthalmopathy.

This clonotype was sampled from a woman aged 18-35 years with Graves disease. The starting material was peripheral blood mononuclear cells (PBMCs), obtained at new diagnosis, from a patient treated with antithyroid drugs. The chain recombines TRBV12-3 or TRBV12-4 with TRBJ2-3, with TRBD1 identical over 9 bases. In nucleotides, the CDR3 is TGTGCCAGCAGCCCAGGGACAGGGTGGACAGATACGCAGTATTTT. Translation: CASSPGTGWTDTQYF.